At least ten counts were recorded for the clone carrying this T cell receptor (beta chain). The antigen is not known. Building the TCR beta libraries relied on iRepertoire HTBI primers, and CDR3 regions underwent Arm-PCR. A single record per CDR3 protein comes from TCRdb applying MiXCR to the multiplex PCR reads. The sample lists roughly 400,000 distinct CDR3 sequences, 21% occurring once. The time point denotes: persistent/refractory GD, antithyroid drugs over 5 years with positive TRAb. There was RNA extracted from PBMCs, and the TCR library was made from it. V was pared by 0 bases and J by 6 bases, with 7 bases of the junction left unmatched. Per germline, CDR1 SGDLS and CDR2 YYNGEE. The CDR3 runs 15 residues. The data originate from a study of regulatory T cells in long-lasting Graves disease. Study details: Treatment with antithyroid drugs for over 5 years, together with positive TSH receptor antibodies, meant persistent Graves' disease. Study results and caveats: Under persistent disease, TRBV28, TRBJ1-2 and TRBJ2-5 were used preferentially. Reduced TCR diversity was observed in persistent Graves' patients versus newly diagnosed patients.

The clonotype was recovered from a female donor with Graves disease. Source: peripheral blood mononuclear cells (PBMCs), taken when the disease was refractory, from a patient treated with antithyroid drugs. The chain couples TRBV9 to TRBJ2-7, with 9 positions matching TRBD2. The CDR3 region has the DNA TGTGCCAGCAGCGTAGCCCCCCAGCGGGAGGTCGAGCAGTACTTC. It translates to CASSVAPQREVEQYF.